Following are 8 T cell receptor beta chains from one sample sequenced in a study of cytomegalovirus exposure and HLA in healthy donors. This PCR relied on a set of 60 Vbeta primers and 13 Jbeta primers. Measured with immunoSEQ multiplex PCR; TCRdb has only the in-frame clones, and not every one. The top ten hold about 22% of the sample, which has 50,000 to 55,000 clones, less than 75% seen once. Sequenced sample: PBMCs. The receptors were sampled from a woman in her forties or fifties in good health and CMV-seropositive.

This clone has just a few counts. A read error may account for a junction end that differs from germline. The chain has TRBV6-1 and TRBJ1-2, with 7 positions matching TRBD1. Looked up from germline, CDR1 is MNHNS and CDR2 is SASEGT. This CDR3 has 13 residues. The CDR3: CAGRGGANYGYTF. The CDR3 DNA follows: TGTGCCGGCAGGGGGGGAGCTAACTATGGCTACACCTTC.

The V gene is TRBV2, the J gene TRBJ1-6; D perhaps matches TRBD1 (6 bases). This CDR3 spans 14 amino acids. Germline values: CDR1 SNHLY, CDR2 FYNNEI. Between the trimmed V and J ends, which lost 4 bases and 4 bases, there was a span of 8 bases. The CDR3 nucleotides are TGTGCCAGCAGTGCGAGGGGGTATAATTCACCCCTCCACTTT. Translating it yields CASSARGYNSPLHF.

The chain is built from TRBV25-1 and TRBJ2-7, with 8 positions matching TRBD2. Germline CDR1 and CDR2: MGHDK and SYGVNS. Losses at the gene ends were 1 base for V and 2 bases for J; bases not matched to a gene: 13. The CDR3 loop spans 18 amino acids. The CDR3 reads CASSESVPGGAVAYEQYF. The CDR3 coding sequence is TGTGCCAGCAGTGAATCCGTCCCCGGGGGGGCCGTAGCCTACGAGCAGTACTTC.

This clone has more than one count but fewer than ten. This chain joins TRBV28 and TRBJ2-4; D might be TRBD1 (5 bases). CDR1 and CDR2 from the germline V gene are MDHEN and SYDVKM. This CDR3 has 14 amino acids. V lost 3 bases to trimming and J lost 3 bases, with 9 bases between them. The CDR3 DNA reads as TGTGCCAGCAGTTTCGGCAGGGTCAAAAACATTCAGTACTTC. This translates into CASSFGRVKNIQYF.

This chain uses TRBV5-1 with TRBJ2-2, with D tentatively TRBD2 (6 bases). CDR1 SGHRS and CDR2 YFSETQ come from the germline V gene. Trimming shortened V by 3 bases and J by 4 bases, and 10 bases separated the two germline ends. The CDR3 spans 14 residues. The CDR3 DNA is TGCGCCAGCAGCTCGTCTAGCGCCACCGGGGAGCTGTTTTTT. The encoded protein is CASSSSSATGELFF.

This chain uses TRBV7-7 with TRBJ2-1; 7 bases line up with TRBD2. J gave up 4 bases and V 5 bases, and 5 bases lay outside the gene matches. The germline gives CDR1 SSHAT, CDR2 FNYEAQ (reference sequence). The CDR3 extends over 14 amino acids. Here the CDR3 reads CASSPGEGYNEQFF. CDR3 sequence (DNA): TGTGCCAGCAGCCCGGGGGAGGGGTACAATGAGCAGTTCTTC.

The V call is TRBV7-9, the J call TRBJ2-3, with 8 bases matching TRBD2. The CDR3 length is 16 residues. The germline CDR1 and CDR2 sequences are SEHNR and FQNEAQ (reference sequence). Losses at the gene ends were 1 base for V and 1 base for J; bases not matched to a gene: 4. Written as DNA, the CDR3 is TGTGCCAGCAGCTTAGGTCTAGCGGGCGGCACAGATACGCAGTATTTT. The encoded protein is CASSLGLAGGTDTQYF.

V gene TRBV6-1 combines with J gene TRBJ2-3; TRBD2 matches 8 bases. Trimming took 0 bases from V and 8 from J; bases not matched to a gene: 13. CDR1 is MNHNS, CDR2 SASEGT, per germline. The CDR3 loop spans 17 amino acids. The CDR3: CASSEAPTSGRLSTQYF. The CDR3 DNA is TGTGCCAGCAGTGAAGCTCCTACTAGCGGTCGCCTATCTACGCAGTATTTT.